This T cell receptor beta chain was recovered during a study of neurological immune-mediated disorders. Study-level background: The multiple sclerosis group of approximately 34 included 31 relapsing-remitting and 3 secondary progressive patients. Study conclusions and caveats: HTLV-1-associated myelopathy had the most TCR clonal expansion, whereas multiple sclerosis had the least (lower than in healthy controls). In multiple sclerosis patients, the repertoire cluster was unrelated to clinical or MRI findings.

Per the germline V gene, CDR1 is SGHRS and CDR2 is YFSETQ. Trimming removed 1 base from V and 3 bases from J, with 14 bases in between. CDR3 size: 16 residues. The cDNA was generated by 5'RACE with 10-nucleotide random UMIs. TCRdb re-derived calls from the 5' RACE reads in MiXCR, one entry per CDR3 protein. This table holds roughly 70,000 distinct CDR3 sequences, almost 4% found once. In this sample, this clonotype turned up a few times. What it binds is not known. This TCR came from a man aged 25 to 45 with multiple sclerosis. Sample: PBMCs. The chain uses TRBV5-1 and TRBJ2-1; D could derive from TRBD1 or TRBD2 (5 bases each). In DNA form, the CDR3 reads TGCGCCAGCAGCTTGTTTGCCGGGGACGGCTACAATGAGCAGTTCTTC. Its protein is CASSLFAGDGYNEQFF.